Listed below are T cell receptor beta chains from one sample, sequenced in a study of cytomegalovirus exposure and HLA in healthy donors. Produced via immunoSEQ multiplex PCR; TCRdb's table is partial and in-frame only. The sample shows around 140,000 clones, roughly 76% of them seen only once. Sequencing was carried out using PBMCs. The receptor source for this set is a woman in her twenties or thirties in good health and CMV-seronegative. The CDR3 runs from the conserved cysteine through the conserved F or W. Fields, in order: CDR3 DNA, CDR3 protein, clone size, D gene, J gene, V gene. The D gene is left open where the match is weak. The size entry is marked missing in some rows and otherwise reads once, few, many or a size class.

DNA: TGTTCCAGCAGCACACGACAGGGCGCGAACACCGGGGAGCTGTTTTTT
CDR3: CSSSTRQGANTGELFF
size: .
D: TRBD1
J: TRBJ2-2
V: TRBV7-9

DNA: TGTGCCAGCAGCTCTGGGGGGACTGGAAACACCATATATTTT
CDR3: CASSSGGTGNTIYF
size: .
D: .
J: TRBJ1-3
V: TRBV5-4

DNA: TGTGCCAGCAGGGGGACTCGGCACGAGCAGTACTTC
CDR3: CASRGTRHEQYF
size: .
D: .
J: TRBJ2-7
V: TRBV2

DNA: TGTGCCAGCAGTGCCCCGGGACTAGCCCTGAACACCGGGGAGCTGTTTTTT
CDR3: CASSAPGLALNTGELFF
size: .
D: TRBD2
J: TRBJ2-2
V: TRBV28

DNA: TGTGCCAGCAGCCATAGTAACAGGGGGAACACTGAAGCTTTCTTT
CDR3: CASSHSNRGNTEAFF
size: few
D: TRBD1
J: TRBJ1-1
V: TRBV16

DNA: TGTGCCAGCGCCGAGGGGGTAAACACCGGGGAGCTGTTTTTT
CDR3: CASAEGVNTGELFF
size: .
D: .
J: TRBJ2-2
V: TRBV7-2

DNA: TGTGCCAGCAGCCCGGGGACTAGCGGGAGGGCCGGGGAGCTGTTTTTT
CDR3: CASSPGTSGRAGELFF
size: .
D: TRBD2
J: TRBJ2-2
V: TRBV7-3

DNA: TGTGCCAGCAGCTTAGATTTCCGGACAGTGCAGTTCTTC
CDR3: CASSLDFRTVQFF
size: .
D: .
J: TRBJ2-1
V: TRBV11-2

DNA: TGCGCCAGCAGCCCGACAGGTTGGAGGAGGGCTTTCTTT
CDR3: CASSPTGWRRAFF
size: .
D: .
J: TRBJ1-1
V: TRBV4-1

DNA: TGCAGCGTTGAAGATCTTGAGGCTGATAGGGGCCACGAGACCCCTAACTATGGCTACACCTTC
CDR3: CSVEDLEADRGHETPNYGYTF
size: .
D: .
J: TRBJ1-2
V: TRBV29-1

DNA: TGTGCCAGCAGCCTCGGGACAGGGGGAAGTGGCTACACCTTC
CDR3: CASSLGTGGSGYTF
size: .
D: TRBD1
J: TRBJ1-2
V: TRBV6-6

DNA: TGTGCCAGCATGGCCGCTTATGGCTACACCTTC
CDR3: CASMAAYGYTF
size: .
D: .
J: TRBJ1-2
V: TRBV6-6

DNA: TGTGCCTGGACTACCCCCGGGCTAGCGGGAGTGGCAGATACGCAGTATTTT
CDR3: CAWTTPGLAGVADTQYF
size: .
D: TRBD2
J: TRBJ2-3
V: TRBV30

DNA: TGTGCCAGCAGCTTAGAGGCTAGCGCCTACTACGAGCAGTACTTC
CDR3: CASSLEASAYYEQYF
size: .
D: .
J: TRBJ2-7
V: TRBV7-6

DNA: TGTGCCAGCAGCTTAGATGGGGGGGACAATCAGCCCCAGCATTTT
CDR3: CASSLDGGDNQPQHF
size: .
D: .
J: TRBJ1-5
V: TRBV7-3

DNA: TGTGCCAGCAGCTTTGGGACAGGACTCTCCTACGAGCAGTACTTC
CDR3: CASSFGTGLSYEQYF
size: .
D: TRBD1
J: TRBJ2-7
V: TRBV7-8

DNA: TGTGCCAGTCAATCGACCGGGACAGGGCTAGGCTACACCTTC
CDR3: CASQSTGTGLGYTF
size: .
D: TRBD1
J: TRBJ1-2
V: TRBV19

DNA: TGTGCCAGCAGAACGACGGGAAATCAGCCCCAGCATTTT
CDR3: CASRTTGNQPQHF
size: .
D: .
J: TRBJ1-5
V: TRBV6-5

DNA: TGTGCCAGTCAAGAACAGCGGGCCGCGAAAGAGACCCAGTACTTC
CDR3: CASQEQRAAKETQYF
size: .
D: .
J: TRBJ2-5
V: TRBV6-5

DNA: TGTGCCAGCAGTTCCTACCGGGGGGGTGCGTATGGCTACACCTTC
CDR3: CASSSYRGGAYGYTF
size: .
D: .
J: TRBJ1-2
V: TRBV6-5

DNA: TGTGCCAGCAGTTTACGTTCCGGGACCCAGTACTTC
CDR3: CASSLRSGTQYF
size: .
D: .
J: TRBJ2-5
V: TRBV6-6

DNA: TGTGCCAGCAGCTCCGCGGCGGGGGCAGGAGAGCAGTACTTC
CDR3: CASSSAAGAGEQYF
size: .
D: .
J: TRBJ2-7
V: TRBV7-6

DNA: TGTGCCAGCAGCTTACGGACTAGCGGGAGTCAGCAGTTCTTC
CDR3: CASSLRTSGSQQFF
size: .
D: TRBD2
J: TRBJ2-1
V: TRBV7-3

DNA: TGTGCCACCCTGCTTGGGGGCGAGCAGTACTTC
CDR3: CATLLGGEQYF
size: .
D: .
J: TRBJ2-7
V: TRBV2

DNA: TGCAGCGTTGTGGGACTTGGAAACACCATATATTTT
CDR3: CSVVGLGNTIYF
size: .
D: .
J: TRBJ1-3
V: TRBV29-1

DNA: TGCGCCACCCGGGACAGGGGAAAAGATACGCAGTATTTT
CDR3: CATRDRGKDTQYF
size: .
D: TRBD1
J: TRBJ2-3
V: TRBV10-1

DNA: TGTGCCAGCAGCTCCGGGACAGGTCCCTACGGGCAGTACTTC
CDR3: CASSSGTGPYGQYF
size: .
D: TRBD1
J: TRBJ2-7
V: TRBV5-6

DNA: TGTGCCGGTAGTGCTCAGGGAACTAATGAAAAACTGTTTTTT
CDR3: CAGSAQGTNEKLFF
size: once
D: .
J: TRBJ1-4
V: TRBV19

DNA: TGTGCCGGCAGCCGGACAGGGAATCAGCCCCAGCATTTT
CDR3: CAGSRTGNQPQHF
size: .
D: TRBD1
J: TRBJ1-5
V: TRBV7-9

DNA: TGCGCCAGCAGCAGGAACCCAGGGGACTATGGCTACACCTTC
CDR3: CASSRNPGDYGYTF
size: .
D: .
J: TRBJ1-2
V: TRBV5-1

DNA: TGTGCCAGTAGTATGAGGGACAGGGGGGAAAAACTGTTTTTT
CDR3: CASSMRDRGEKLFF
size: .
D: TRBD1
J: TRBJ1-4
V: TRBV19

DNA: TGTGCCATCAAAAGGGGTAGGTCCTCCTACGAGCAGTACTTC
CDR3: CAIKRGRSSYEQYF
size: .
D: .
J: TRBJ2-7
V: TRBV6-1

DNA: TGTGCCAGCAGCCGACAGGGTGGTTCTGGAAACACCATATATTTT
CDR3: CASSRQGGSGNTIYF
size: .
D: TRBD1
J: TRBJ1-3
V: TRBV5-5

DNA: TGTGCCAGCAGTTCCGGGACAGGGGGGTATGGCTACACCTTC
CDR3: CASSSGTGGYGYTF
size: .
D: TRBD1
J: TRBJ1-2
V: TRBV6-5

DNA: TGCGCCAGCAGCCCAGGGGATAATTCACCCCTCCACTTT
CDR3: CASSPGDNSPLHF
size: .
D: .
J: TRBJ1-6
V: TRBV5-1

DNA: TGTGCCAGCAGCTTTAGCGGGGGGCACTACGAGCAGTACTTC
CDR3: CASSFSGGHYEQYF
size: .
D: TRBD2
J: TRBJ2-7
V: TRBV7-2

DNA: TGTGCCAGCAGGTTGCCTCACAGATCCTATAATTCACCCCTCCACTTT
CDR3: CASRLPHRSYNSPLHF
size: .
D: .
J: TRBJ1-6
V: TRBV28

DNA: TGTGCCAGCAGCAAAGTACCCACTAGCGGGGGGGCGTTGGGGTACAATGAGCAGTTCTTC
CDR3: CASSKVPTSGGALGYNEQFF
size: .
D: .
J: TRBJ2-1
V: TRBV21-1

DNA: TGTGCCTGGAGTGTACAGTCCTCCTACGAGCAGTACTTC
CDR3: CAWSVQSSYEQYF
size: few
D: .
J: TRBJ2-7
V: TRBV30

DNA: TGTGCCAGCAGCTTCCCTAGCGGGGGGGCTGGGGAGCAGTTCTTC
CDR3: CASSFPSGGAGEQFF
size: once
D: TRBD2
J: TRBJ2-1
V: TRBV11-2

DNA: TGTGCCAGCAGTCAAGCGGGAGTGGAAACAGATACGCAGTATTTT
CDR3: CASSQAGVETDTQYF
size: .
D: TRBD2
J: TRBJ2-3
V: TRBV28

DNA: TGTGCCAGCAGCTTTGGAGGGCGACGTGGCGAGACCCAGTACTTC
CDR3: CASSFGGRRGETQYF
size: .
D: .
J: TRBJ2-5
V: TRBV5-6

DNA: TGCGCCAGCAGCTTGGAAAGTCAGGTGAACACCGGGGAGCTGTTTTTT
CDR3: CASSLESQVNTGELFF
size: .
D: .
J: TRBJ2-2
V: TRBV5-1

DNA: TGTGCCAGCAGTTACTCACAGTTCAATCAGCCCCAGCATTTT
CDR3: CASSYSQFNQPQHF
size: few
D: .
J: TRBJ1-5
V: TRBV6-5

DNA: TGTGCCATCAGTGAGCGGGAAGAGCAGTTCTTC
CDR3: CAISEREEQFF
size: .
D: .
J: TRBJ2-1
V: TRBV10-3

DNA: TGTGCCAGCAGCTTGGCCGTTTTGGGACAGGGTTTTGACTACACCTTC
CDR3: CASSLAVLGQGFDYTF
size: .
D: TRBD1
J: TRBJ1-2
V: TRBV5-6